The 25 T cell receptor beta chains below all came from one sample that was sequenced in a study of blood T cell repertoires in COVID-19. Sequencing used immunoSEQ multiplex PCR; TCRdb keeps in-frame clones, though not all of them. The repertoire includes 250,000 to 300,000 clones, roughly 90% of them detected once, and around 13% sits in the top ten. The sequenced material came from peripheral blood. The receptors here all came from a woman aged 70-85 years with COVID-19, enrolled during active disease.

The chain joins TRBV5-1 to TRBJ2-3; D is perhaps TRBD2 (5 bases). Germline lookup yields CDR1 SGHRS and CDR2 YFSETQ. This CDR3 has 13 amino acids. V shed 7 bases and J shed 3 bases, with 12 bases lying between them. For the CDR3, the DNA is TGCGCCAGCCGGGGAAGGGTTACAGATACGCAGTATTTT. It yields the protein CASRGRVTDTQYF.

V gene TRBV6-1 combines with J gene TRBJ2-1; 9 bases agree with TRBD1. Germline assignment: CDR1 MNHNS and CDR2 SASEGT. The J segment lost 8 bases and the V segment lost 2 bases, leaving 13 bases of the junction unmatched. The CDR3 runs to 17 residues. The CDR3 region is CASSESRSGTGLYEQFF. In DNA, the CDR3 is TGTGCCAGCAGTGAATCACGGTCCGGGACAGGGTTGTATGAGCAGTTCTTC.

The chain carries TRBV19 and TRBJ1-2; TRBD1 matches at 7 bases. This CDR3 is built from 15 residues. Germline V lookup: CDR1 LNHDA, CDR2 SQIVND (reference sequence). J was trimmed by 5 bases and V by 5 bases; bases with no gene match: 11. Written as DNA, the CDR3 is TGTGCCAGTAGTGTACCGGGACAGCCGGATTATGGCTACACCTTC. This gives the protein CASSVPGQPDYGYTF. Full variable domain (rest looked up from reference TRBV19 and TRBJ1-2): DGGITQSPKYLFRKEGQNVTLSCEQNLNHDAMYWYRQDPGQGLRLIYYSQIVNDFQKGDIAEGYSVSREKKESFPLTVTSAQKNPTAFYLCASSVPGQPDYGYTFGSGTRLTVV.

DNA for the CDR3: TGTGCCAGCAGCCAAGATATCGGGGGGGCGAGATCTGAAGCTTTCTTT. Its protein product is CASSQDIGGARSEAFF. This chain joins TRBV3-1 (or the pseudogene TRBV3-2) and TRBJ1-1, with a tentative D call TRBD1 (6 bases). The germline V and J ends were trimmed by 0 bases and 6 bases, with 17 bases remaining between them. Looked up from germline, CDR1 is LGHDT and CDR2 is YNNKEL (reference sequence). The CDR3 has 16 amino acids.

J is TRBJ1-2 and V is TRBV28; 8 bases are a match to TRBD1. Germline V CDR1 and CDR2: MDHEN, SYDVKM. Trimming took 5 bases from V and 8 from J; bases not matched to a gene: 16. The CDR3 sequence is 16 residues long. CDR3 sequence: CASSPPTYRGDRGYTF. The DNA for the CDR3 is TGTGCCAGCAGTCCCCCCACCTACAGGGGGGATCGAGGCTACACCTTC.

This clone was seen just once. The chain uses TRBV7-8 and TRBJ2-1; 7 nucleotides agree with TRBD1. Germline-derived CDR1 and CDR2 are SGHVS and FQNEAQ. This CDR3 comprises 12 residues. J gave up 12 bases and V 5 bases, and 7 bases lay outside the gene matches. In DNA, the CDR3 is TGTGCCAGCAGCCCCGACAGGGTGGGGCAGTTCTTC. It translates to CASSPDRVGQFF.

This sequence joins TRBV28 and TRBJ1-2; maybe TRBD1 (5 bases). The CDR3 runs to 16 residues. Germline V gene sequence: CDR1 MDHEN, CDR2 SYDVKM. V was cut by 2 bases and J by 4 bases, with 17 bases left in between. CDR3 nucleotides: TGTGCCAGCAGTTTAATTGGCTATAAGGGGTCCTATGGCTACACCTTC. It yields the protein CASSLIGYKGSYGYTF.

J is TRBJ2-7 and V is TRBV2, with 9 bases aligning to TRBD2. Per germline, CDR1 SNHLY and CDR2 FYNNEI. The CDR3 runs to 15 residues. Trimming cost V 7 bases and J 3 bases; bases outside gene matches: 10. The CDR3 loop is CASNYVARGGYEQYF. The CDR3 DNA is TGTGCCAGCAATTATGTAGCGCGGGGGGGCTACGAGCAGTACTTC.

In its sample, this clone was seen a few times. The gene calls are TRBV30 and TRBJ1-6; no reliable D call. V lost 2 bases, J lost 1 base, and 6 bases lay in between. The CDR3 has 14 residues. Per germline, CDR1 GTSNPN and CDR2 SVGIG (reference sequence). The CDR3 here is CAWSKPSYNSPLHF. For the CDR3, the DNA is TGTGCCTGGAGTAAGCCTTCCTATAATTCACCCCTCCACTTT.

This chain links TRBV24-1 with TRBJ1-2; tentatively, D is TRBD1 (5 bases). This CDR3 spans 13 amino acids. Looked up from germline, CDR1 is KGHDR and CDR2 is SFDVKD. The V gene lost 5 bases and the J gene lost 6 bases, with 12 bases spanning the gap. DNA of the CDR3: TGTGCCACCAGTGTGGCAGGGCACAATGGCTACACCTTC. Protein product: CATSVAGHNGYTF.

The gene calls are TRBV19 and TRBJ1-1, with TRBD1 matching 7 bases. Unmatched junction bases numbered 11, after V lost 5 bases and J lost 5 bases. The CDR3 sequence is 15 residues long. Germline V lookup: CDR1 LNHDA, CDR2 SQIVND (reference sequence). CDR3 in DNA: TGTGCCAGTAGTCCTCCACAGGGGATGGGGACTGAAGCTTTCTTT. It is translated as CASSPPQGMGTEAFF.

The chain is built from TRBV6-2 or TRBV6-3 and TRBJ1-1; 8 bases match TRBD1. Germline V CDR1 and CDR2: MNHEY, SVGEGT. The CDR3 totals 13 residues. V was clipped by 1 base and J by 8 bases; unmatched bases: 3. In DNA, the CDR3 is TGTGCCAGCAGTTACTATCGGGACAGGGAAGCTTTCTTT. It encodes CASSYYRDREAFF.

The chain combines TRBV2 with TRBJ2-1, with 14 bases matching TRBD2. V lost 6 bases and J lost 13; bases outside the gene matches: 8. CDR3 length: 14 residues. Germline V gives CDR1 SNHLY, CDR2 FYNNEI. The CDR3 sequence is CASSDGLAGGLQFF. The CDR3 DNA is TGTGCCAGCAGCGACGGACTAGCGGGGGGTCTACAGTTCTTC.

The CDR3 protein is CATSRVGTGRETQYF. The CDR3 DNA follows: TGTGCCACCAGCAGAGTCGGGACAGGGCGGGAGACCCAGTACTTC. The chain combines TRBV15 with TRBJ2-5, with TRBD1 matching over 9 bases. The trim removed 1 base at V and 5 bases at J, leaving 5 bases unmatched. The CDR3 totals 15 residues. The germline V gene encodes CDR1 LNHNV and CDR2 YYDKDF (reference sequence).

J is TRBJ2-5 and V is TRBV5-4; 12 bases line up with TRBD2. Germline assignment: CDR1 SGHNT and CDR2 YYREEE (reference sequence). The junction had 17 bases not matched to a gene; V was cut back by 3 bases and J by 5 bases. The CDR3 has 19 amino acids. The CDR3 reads CASSSGGGASGGARETQYF. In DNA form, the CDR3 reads TGTGCCAGCAGCTCCGGAGGTGGGGCTAGCGGGGGGGCCAGGGAGACCCAGTACTTC.

CDR3 amino acids: CATRLSDRQPQHF. CDR3 bases: TGTGCCACCAGATTGAGCGATCGTCAGCCCCAGCATTTT. This chain connects TRBV10-3 to TRBJ1-5; D not resolved. Germline values: CDR1 ENHRY, CDR2 SYGVKD. There are 13 residues in the CDR3. The V end was cut by 10 bases, the J end by 6 bases, with 16 bases between.

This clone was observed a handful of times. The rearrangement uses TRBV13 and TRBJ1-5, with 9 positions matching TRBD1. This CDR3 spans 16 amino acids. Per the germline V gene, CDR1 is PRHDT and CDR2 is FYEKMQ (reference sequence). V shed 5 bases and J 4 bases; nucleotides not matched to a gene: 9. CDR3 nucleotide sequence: TGTGCCAGCAGCAAAAGAACAGGGGGCGTTAATCAGCCCCAGCATTTT. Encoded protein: CASSKRTGGVNQPQHF.

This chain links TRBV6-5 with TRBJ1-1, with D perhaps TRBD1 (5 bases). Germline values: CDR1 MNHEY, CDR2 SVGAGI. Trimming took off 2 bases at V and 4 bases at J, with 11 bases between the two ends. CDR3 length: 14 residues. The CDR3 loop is CASSYRGGGTEAFF. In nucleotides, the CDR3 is TGTGCCAGCAGTTACAGGGGAGGTGGCACTGAAGCTTTCTTT.

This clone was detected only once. The CDR3 region has the DNA TGCAGCGTTGCTGTGGGACAGCTGAACACTGAAGCTTTCTTT. Protein: CSVAVGQLNTEAFF. The chain links TRBV29-1 to TRBJ1-1; TRBD1 matches at 7 bases. The CDR3 loop spans 14 amino acids. The V gene end was trimmed by 4 bases and the J gene end by 0 bases; junction bases not matched to a gene: 5. The germline CDR1 and CDR2 sequences are SQVTM and ANQGSEA.

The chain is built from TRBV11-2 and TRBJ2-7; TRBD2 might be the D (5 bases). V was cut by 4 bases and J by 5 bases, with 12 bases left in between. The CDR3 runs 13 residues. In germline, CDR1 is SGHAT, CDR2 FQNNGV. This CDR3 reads CASSYGVSNEQYF. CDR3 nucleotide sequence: TGTGCCAGCAGCTACGGGGTGAGCAACGAGCAGTACTTC. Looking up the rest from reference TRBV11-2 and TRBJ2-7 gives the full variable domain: EAGVAQSPRYKIIEKRQSVAFWCNPISGHATLYWYQQILGQGPKLLIQFQNNGVVDDSQLPKDRFSAERLKGVDSTLKIQPAKLEDSAVYLCASSYGVSNEQYFGPGTRLTVT.

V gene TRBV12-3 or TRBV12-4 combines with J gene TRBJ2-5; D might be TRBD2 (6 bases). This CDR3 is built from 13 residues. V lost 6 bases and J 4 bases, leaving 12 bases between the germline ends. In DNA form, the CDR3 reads TGTGCCAGCAGCCCGGCCGGGGGAGAGACCCAGTACTTC. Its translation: CASSPAGGETQYF.

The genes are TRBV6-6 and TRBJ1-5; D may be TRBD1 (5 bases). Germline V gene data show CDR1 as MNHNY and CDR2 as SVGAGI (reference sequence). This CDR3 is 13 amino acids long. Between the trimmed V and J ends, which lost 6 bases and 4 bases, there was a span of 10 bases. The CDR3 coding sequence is TGTGCCAGCAGGCTGACAGTAAATCAGCCCCAGCATTTT. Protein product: CASRLTVNQPQHF.

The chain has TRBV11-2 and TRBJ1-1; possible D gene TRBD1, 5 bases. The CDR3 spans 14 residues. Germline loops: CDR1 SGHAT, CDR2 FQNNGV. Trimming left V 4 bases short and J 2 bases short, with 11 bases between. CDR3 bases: TGTGCCAGCAGCTCCCGTGACAGAAACACTGAAGCTTTCTTT. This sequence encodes CASSSRDRNTEAFF.

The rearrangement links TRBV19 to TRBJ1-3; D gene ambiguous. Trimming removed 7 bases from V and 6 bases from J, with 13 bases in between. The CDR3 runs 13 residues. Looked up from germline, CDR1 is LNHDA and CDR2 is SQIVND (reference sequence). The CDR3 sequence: CASTTPPLNTIYF. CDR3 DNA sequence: TGTGCCAGTACAACACCCCCTTTAAACACCATATATTTT.

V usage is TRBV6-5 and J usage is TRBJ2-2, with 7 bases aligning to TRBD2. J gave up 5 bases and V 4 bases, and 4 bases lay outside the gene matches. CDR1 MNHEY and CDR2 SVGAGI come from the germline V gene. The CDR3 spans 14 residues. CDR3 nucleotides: TGTGCCAGCAGTTGGGGGGGAGAGACCGGGGAGCTGTTTTTT. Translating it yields CASSWGGETGELFF.